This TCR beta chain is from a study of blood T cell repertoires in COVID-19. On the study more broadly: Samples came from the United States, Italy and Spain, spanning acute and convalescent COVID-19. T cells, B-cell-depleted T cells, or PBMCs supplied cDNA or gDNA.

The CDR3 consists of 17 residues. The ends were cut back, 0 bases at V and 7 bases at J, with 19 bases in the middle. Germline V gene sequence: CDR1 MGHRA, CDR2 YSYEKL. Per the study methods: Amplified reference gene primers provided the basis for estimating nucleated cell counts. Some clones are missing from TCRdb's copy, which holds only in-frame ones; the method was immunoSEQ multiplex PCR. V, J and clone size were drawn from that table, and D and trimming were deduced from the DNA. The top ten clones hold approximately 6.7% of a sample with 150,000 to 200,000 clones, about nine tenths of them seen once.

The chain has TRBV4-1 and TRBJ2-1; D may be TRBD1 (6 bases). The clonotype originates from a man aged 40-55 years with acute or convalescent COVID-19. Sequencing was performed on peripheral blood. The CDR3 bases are TGCGCCAGCAGCCAAGATTCCTCTGGACAGTTCGGAAATGAGCAGTTCTTC. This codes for CASSQDSSGQFGNEQFF.